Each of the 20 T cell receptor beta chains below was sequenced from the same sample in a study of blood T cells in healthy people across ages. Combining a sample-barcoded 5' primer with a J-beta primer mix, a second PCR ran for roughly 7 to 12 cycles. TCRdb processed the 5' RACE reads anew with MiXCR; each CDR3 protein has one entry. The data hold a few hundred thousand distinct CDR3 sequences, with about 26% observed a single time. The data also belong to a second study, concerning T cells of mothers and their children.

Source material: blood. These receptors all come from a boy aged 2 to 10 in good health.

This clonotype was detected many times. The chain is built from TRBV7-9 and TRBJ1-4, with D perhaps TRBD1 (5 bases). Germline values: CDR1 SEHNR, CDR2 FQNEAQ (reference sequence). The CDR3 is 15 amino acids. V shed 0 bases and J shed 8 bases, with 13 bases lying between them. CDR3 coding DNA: TGTGCCAGCAGCTTAGCTGGGACGAATGCCGAAAAACTGTTTTTT. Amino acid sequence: CASSLAGTNAEKLFF.

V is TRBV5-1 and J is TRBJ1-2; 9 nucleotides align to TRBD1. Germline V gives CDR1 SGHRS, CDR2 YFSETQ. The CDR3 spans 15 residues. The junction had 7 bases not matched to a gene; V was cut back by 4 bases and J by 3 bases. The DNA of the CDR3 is TGCGCCAGCAGCAAAACAGGGGGCGCCGACTATGGCTACACCTTC. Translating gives CASSKTGGADYGYTF. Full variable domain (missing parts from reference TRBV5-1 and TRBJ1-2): KAGVTQTPRYLIKTRGQQVTLSCSPISGHRSVSWYQQTPGQGLQFLFEYFSETQRNKGNFPGRFSGRQFSNSRSEMNVSTLELGDSALYLCASSKTGGADYGYTFGSGTRLTVV.

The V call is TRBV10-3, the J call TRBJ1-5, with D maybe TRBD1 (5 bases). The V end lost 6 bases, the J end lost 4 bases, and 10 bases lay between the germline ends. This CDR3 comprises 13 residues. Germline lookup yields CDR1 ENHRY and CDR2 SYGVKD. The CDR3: CAISGTANQPQHF. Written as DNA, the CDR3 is TGTGCCATCAGCGGGACGGCAAATCAGCCCCAGCATTTT.

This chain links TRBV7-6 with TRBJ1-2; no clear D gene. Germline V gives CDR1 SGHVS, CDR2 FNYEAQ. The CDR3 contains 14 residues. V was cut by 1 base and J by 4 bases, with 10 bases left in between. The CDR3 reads CASSLEANSYGYTF. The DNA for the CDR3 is TGTGCCAGCAGCTTAGAGGCTAACTCCTATGGCTACACCTTC.

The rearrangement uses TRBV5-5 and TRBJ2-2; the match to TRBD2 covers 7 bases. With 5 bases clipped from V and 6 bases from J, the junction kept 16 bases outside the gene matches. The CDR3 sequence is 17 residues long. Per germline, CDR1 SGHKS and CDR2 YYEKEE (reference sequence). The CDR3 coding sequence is TGTGCCAGCAGAGACACCGGGGCGGGAGTGGATCCCGGGGAGCTGTTTTTT. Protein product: CASRDTGAGVDPGELFF.

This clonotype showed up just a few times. The CDR3 reads CASSPSYSTDTQYF. The CDR3 coding sequence is TGTGCCAGCTCACCGTCCTACAGCACAGATACGCAGTATTTT. The rearrangement uses TRBV18 and TRBJ2-3; D gene unclear. V lost 3 bases, J lost 0 bases, and 7 bases lay in between. From germline, CDR1 is KGHSH and CDR2 LQKENI. The CDR3 runs to 14 residues.

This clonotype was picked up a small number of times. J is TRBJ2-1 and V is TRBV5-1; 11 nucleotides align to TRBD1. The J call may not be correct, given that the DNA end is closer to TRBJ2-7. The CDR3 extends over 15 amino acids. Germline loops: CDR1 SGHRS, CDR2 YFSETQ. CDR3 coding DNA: TGCGCCAGCAGCTCTCCGGGACAGGGGGTGAACGAGCAGTACTTC. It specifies CASSSPGQGVNEQYF.

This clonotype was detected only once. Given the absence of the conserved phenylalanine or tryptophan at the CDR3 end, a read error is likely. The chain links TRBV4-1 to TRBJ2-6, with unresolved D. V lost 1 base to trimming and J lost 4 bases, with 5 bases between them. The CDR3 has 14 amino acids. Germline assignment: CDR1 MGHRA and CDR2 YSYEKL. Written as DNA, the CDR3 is TGCGCCAGCAGCCAAGTAACGGGGGCCAACGTCCTGACTTCC. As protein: CASSQVTGANVLTS.

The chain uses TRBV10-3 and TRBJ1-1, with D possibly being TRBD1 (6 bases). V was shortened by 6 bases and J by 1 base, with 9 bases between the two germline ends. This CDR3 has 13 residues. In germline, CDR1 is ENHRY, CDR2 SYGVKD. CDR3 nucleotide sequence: TGTGCCATCAGGGGGGCTAGGAACACTGAAGCTTTCTTT. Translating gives CAIRGARNTEAFF.

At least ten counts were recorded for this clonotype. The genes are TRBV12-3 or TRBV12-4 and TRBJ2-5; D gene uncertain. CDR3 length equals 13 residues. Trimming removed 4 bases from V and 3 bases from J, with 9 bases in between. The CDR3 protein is CASSWRQKETQYF. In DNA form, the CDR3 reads TGTGCCAGCAGTTGGCGCCAAAAAGAGACCCAGTACTTC.

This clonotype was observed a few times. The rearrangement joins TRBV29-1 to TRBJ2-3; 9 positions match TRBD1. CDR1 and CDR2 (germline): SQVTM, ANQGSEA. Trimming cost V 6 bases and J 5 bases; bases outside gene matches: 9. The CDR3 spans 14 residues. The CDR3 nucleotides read TGCAGCGTGGCTGGGACAGGGAAGTTAGATACGCAGTATTTT. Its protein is CSVAGTGKLDTQYF.

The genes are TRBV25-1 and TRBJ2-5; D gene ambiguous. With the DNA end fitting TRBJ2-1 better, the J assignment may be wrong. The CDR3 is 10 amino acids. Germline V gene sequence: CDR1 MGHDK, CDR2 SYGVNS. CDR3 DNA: TGTGCCAGCAGTGATTCAGAGCAGTTCTTC. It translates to CASSDSEQFF.

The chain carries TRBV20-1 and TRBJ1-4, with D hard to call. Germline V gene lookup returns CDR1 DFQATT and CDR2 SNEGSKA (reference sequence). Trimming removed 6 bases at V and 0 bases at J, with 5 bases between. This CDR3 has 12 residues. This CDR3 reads CSALSTNEKLFF. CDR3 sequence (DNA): TGCAGTGCCCTATCAACTAATGAAAAACTGTTTTTT.

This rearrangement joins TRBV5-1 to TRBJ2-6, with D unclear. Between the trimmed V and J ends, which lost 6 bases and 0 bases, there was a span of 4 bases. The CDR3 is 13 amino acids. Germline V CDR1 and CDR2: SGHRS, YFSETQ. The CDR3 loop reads CASKDSGANVLTF. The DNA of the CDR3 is TGCGCCAGCAAGGACTCTGGGGCCAACGTCCTGACTTTC. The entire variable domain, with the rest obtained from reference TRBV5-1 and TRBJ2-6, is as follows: KAGVTQTPRYLIKTRGQQVTLSCSPISGHRSVSWYQQTPGQGLQFLFEYFSETQRNKGNFPGRFSGRQFSNSRSEMNVSTLELGDSALYLCASKDSGANVLTFGAGSRLTVL.

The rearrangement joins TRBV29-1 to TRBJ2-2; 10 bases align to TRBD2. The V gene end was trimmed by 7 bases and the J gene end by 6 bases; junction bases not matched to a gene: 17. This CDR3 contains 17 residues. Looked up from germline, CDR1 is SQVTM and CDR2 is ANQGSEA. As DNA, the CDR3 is TGCAGCGCCCTGCCCTATGAGCTAGCGGGAGCCCCCGGGGAGCTGTTTTTT. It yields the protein CSALPYELAGAPGELFF.

CDR3 nucleotides: TGTGCCAGCAATCCGTACGGGGCGCCGACCTACGAGCAGTACTTC. It encodes CASNPYGAPTYEQYF. The chain is built from TRBV6-1 and TRBJ2-7, with D perhaps TRBD1 or TRBD2 (5 bases each). Germline V lookup: CDR1 MNHNS, CDR2 SASEGT. There are 15 residues in the CDR3. V lost 7 bases and J 2 bases, leaving 18 bases between the germline ends.

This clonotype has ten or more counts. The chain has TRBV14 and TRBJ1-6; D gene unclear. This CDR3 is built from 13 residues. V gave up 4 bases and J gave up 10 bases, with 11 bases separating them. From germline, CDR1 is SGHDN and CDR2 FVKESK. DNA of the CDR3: TGTGCCAGCAGCCCAGAGGTCTTCTCACCCCTCCACTTT. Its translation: CASSPEVFSPLHF.

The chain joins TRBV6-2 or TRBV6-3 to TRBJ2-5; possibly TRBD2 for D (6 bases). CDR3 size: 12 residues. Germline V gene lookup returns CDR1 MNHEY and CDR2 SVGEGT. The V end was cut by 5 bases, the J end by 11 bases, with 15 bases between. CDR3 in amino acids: CASSRLGGEQYF. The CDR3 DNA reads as TGTGCCAGCAGTCGACTAGGTGGGGAGCAGTACTTC.

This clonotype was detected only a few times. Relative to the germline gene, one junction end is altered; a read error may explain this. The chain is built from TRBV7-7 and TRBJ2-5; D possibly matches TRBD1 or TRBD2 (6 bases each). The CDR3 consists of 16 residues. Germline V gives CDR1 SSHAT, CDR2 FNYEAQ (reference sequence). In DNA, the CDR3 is TGTGCTAGCAGCTTAGGTAGTCGGGGGCTCTGGGAGACCCAGTACTTC. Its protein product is CASSLGSRGLWETQYF.

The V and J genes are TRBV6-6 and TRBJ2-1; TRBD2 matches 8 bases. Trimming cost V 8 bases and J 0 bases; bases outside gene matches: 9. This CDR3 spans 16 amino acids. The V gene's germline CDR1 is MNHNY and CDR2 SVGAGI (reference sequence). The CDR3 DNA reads TGTGCCAGCTGCCTGTTAGCGGGGTCCTCCTACAATGAGCAGTTCTTC. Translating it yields CASCLLAGSSYNEQFF.